These 24 T cell receptor beta chains were all obtained from the same sample, sequenced in a study of T cell repertoires in cytomegalovirus infection. A single record per CDR3 protein comes from TCRdb applying MiXCR to the reads. The profile covers 250,000 to 300,000 distinct CDR3 sequences, with around 20% appearing a single time and around 20% taken by the ten largest. No antigens are known for them. This sample comprised cultured PBMCs, obtained from culture after CMV antigen stimulation. These receptors were obtained from a human donor in good health (CMV status not recorded). Some clones in this sample may be carry-over from other donors' samples.

In this sample, this clonotype turned up a few times. V is TRBV20-1 and J is TRBJ2-1; 12 nucleotides match TRBD2. This CDR3 contains 17 residues. Per germline, CDR1 DFQATT and CDR2 SNEGSKA (reference sequence). V shed 6 bases and J 5 bases; nucleotides not matched to a gene: 14. The CDR3 loop reads CSAKPTSGRRGHNEQFF. CDR3 DNA sequence: TGCAGTGCAAAACCGACTAGCGGGAGACGGGGTCACAATGAGCAGTTCTTC.

This clonotype has just a few counts. The V and J genes are TRBV11-3 and TRBJ2-1; a weak D match, TRBD2 (6 bases). V was shortened by 5 bases and J by 6 bases, with 14 bases between the two germline ends. CDR3 length equals 14 residues. Per the germline V gene, CDR1 is SGHNT and CDR2 is YENEEA. In DNA, the CDR3 is TGTGCCAGCAGCGGGGCGGGACCTCTCAATGAGCAGTTCTTC. This codes for CASSGAGPLNEQFF.

This clonotype was seen ten or more times. CDR3 nucleotides: TGTGCCAGCAGCCCCGACAGGGACCTCTACGAGCAGTACTTC. Encoded protein: CASSPDRDLYEQYF. This chain connects TRBV4-2 to TRBJ2-7; TRBD1 aligns across 7 bases. With 4 bases clipped from V and 3 bases from J, the junction kept 6 bases outside the gene matches. The CDR3 totals 14 residues. Germline loops: CDR1 LGHNA, CDR2 YNFKEQ.

The gene calls are TRBV29-1 and TRBJ2-1, with D possibly TRBD2 on 5 matching bases. Germline CDR1 is SQVTM and CDR2 is ANQGSEA. V gave up 7 bases and J gave up 3 bases, with 16 bases separating them. The CDR3 has 14 residues. In DNA, the CDR3 is TGCAGCGGCTCCTGGACTTTAAGCTACAATGAGCAGTTCTTC. Its translation: CSGSWTLSYNEQFF.

The sample holds many counts of this clonotype. The V gene is TRBV6-1, the J gene TRBJ2-2, with D hard to call. Per the germline V gene, CDR1 is MNHNS and CDR2 is SASEGT. The CDR3 length is 16 residues. Trimming took off 6 bases at V and 4 bases at J, with 18 bases between the two ends. CDR3 residues: CASRSRLVSGTGELFF. The DNA for the CDR3 is TGTGCCAGCAGGTCTAGGCTAGTATCGGGCACCGGGGAGCTGTTTTTT.

This clonotype was recorded many times. The V call is TRBV7-2, the J call TRBJ2-1; D is perhaps TRBD2 (5 bases). This CDR3 is 16 amino acids long. Germline assignment: CDR1 SGHTA and CDR2 FQGNSA. Trimming removed 5 bases at V and 0 bases at J, with 14 bases between. CDR3 loop: CASSPSLPSSYNEQFF. The CDR3 region has the DNA TGTGCCAGCAGCCCTAGCCTACCGAGCTCCTACAATGAGCAGTTCTTC.

V is TRBV4-3 and J is TRBJ1-4; D possibly corresponds to TRBD1 (5 bases). V was cut by 3 bases and J by 10 bases, with 15 bases left in between. Germline loops: CDR1 LGHNA, CDR2 YSLEER. This CDR3 has 14 residues. The CDR3 here is CASSQKMGEGKLFF. CDR3 sequence (DNA): TGCGCCAGCAGCCAGAAGATGGGGGAAGGAAAACTGTTTTTT.

Ten or more counts support this clonotype. The rearrangement uses TRBV7-6 and TRBJ2-5, with 10 bases fitting TRBD2. The CDR3 length is 18 residues. Per the germline V gene, CDR1 is SGHVS and CDR2 is FNYEAQ. The trim removed 0 bases at V and 3 bases at J, leaving 10 bases unmatched. The CDR3 DNA reads as TGTGCCAGCAGCTTAGCCCGTCTAGCGGGAGTTGGGGAAGAGACCCAGTACTTC. Translation: CASSLARLAGVGEETQYF.

This clonotype was seen a few times. This chain joins TRBV30 and TRBJ1-6; D possibly corresponds to TRBD1 (5 bases). Trimming left V 3 bases short and J 5 bases short, with 14 bases between. The V gene's germline CDR1 is GTSNPN and CDR2 SVGIG (reference sequence). The CDR3 totals 15 residues. The CDR3 spells CAWSYLTTDNSPLHF. The CDR3 DNA sequence: TGTGCCTGGAGCTACTTGACGACAGATAATTCACCCCTCCACTTT.

A few counts support this clonotype. V and J are TRBV11-3 and TRBJ2-5; no definite D call. Trimming left V 4 bases short and J 5 bases short, with 17 bases between. This CDR3 has 15 residues. CDR1 and CDR2 from the germline V gene are SGHNT and YENEEA. CDR3 bases: TGTGCCAGCAGCTCATTTCGGCAAGAGGAGGAGACCCAGTACTTC. Amino acids: CASSSFRQEEETQYF.

This clonotype appeared many times. The chain has TRBV7-2 and TRBJ1-5; no clear D gene. Trimming pared 5 bases from V and 5 bases from J, leaving 10 bases between. CDR3 length: 13 amino acids. Germline assignment: CDR1 SGHTA and CDR2 FQGNSA. This CDR3 is CASSVSPDQPQHF. In DNA form, the CDR3 reads TGTGCCAGCAGCGTATCCCCGGATCAGCCCCAGCATTTT.

This clonotype was detected a few times. The chain has TRBV5-6 and TRBJ1-1; D remains ambiguous. Germline CDR1 SGHDT, CDR2 YYEEEE. Trimming stripped 4 bases from V and 1 base from J, with 11 bases between. This CDR3 has 14 amino acids. CDR3 protein: CASSKDDKNTEAFF. The CDR3 DNA reads as TGTGCCAGCAGCAAGGACGACAAGAACACTGAAGCTTTCTTT.

This clonotype was detected ten times or more. V gene TRBV6-2 or TRBV6-3 combines with J gene TRBJ2-1, with 8 bases that match TRBD2. This CDR3 is built from 17 residues. CDR1 is MNHEY, CDR2 SVGEGT, per germline. V shed 2 bases and J 10 bases; nucleotides not matched to a gene: 16. As DNA, the CDR3 is TGTGCCAGCAGTTACGACGTAGCGGGATATGGGAGATGGGAGCAGTTCTTC. This translates into CASSYDVAGYGRWEQFF.

V is TRBV30 and J is TRBJ1-1; no reliable D call. Trimming took 6 bases from V and 1 from J, leaving 12 bases between them. Looked up from germline, CDR1 is GTSNPN and CDR2 is SVGIG (reference sequence). The CDR3 runs to 13 residues. The CDR3 here is CACTKSQNTEAFF. DNA for the CDR3: TGTGCCTGCACTAAGTCCCAGAACACTGAAGCTTTCTTT.

At least ten counts were recorded for this clonotype. This chain joins TRBV12-3 or TRBV12-4 and TRBJ1-1; D is unresolved. V lost 7 bases to trimming and J lost 2 bases, with 14 bases between them. The CDR3 runs to 14 residues. The CDR3 loop reads CASTLRAHNTEAFF. In DNA form, the CDR3 reads TGTGCCAGCACCCTCCGGGCCCACAACACTGAAGCTTTCTTT.

This clonotype showed up many times. The chain is built from TRBV18 and TRBJ2-7; D is unresolved. V was pared by 3 bases and J by 1 base, with 7 bases between. CDR1 is KGHSH and CDR2 is LQKENI in the germline V gene. The CDR3 is made up of 13 amino acids. The CDR3 DNA follows: TGTGCCAGCTCACCGCAACAGTCCTACGAGCAGTACGTC. Amino acids: CASSPQQSYEQYV.

This clonotype was seen ten or more times. The genes are TRBV7-2 and TRBJ2-7; D tentatively fits TRBD1 or TRBD2 (5 bases each). The CDR3 is 14 residues long. CDR1 and CDR2 from the germline V gene are SGHTA and FQGNSA. The V end lost 5 bases, the J end lost 3 bases, and 14 bases lay between the germline ends. Written as DNA, the CDR3 is TGTGCCAGCAGCCGGGGCCCACAGGACTACGAGCAGTACGTC. Translating it yields CASSRGPQDYEQYV.

The chain couples TRBV6-1 to TRBJ2-7, with D uncertain. V lost 7 bases, J lost 8 bases, and 21 bases lay in between. Germline assignment: CDR1 MNHNS and CDR2 SASEGT. CDR3 length equals 14 residues. CDR3 protein: CASKSWLSSQQQYV. The CDR3 DNA is TGTGCCAGCAAGTCTTGGTTATCGTCCCAACAGCAGTACGTC.

This clonotype was seen ten or more times. The rearrangement uses TRBV24-1 and TRBJ2-1; D unclear. The germline CDR1 and CDR2 sequences are KGHDR and SFDVKD. Trimming stripped 3 bases from V and 0 bases from J, with 8 bases between. The CDR3 covers 15 residues. In nucleotides, the CDR3 is TGTGCCACCAGTGATGTCACCAGCTCCTACAATGAGCAGTTCTTC. This gives the protein CATSDVTSSYNEQFF.

This clonotype was counted only a few times. The chain links TRBV12-3 or TRBV12-4 to TRBJ1-1; D is undetermined. V was cut by 4 bases and J by 2 bases, with 5 bases left in between. This CDR3 spans 12 amino acids. CDR3: CASSYTNTEAFF. CDR3 sequence (DNA): TGTGCCAGCAGTTATACCAACACTGAAGCTTTCTTT.

This chain joins TRBV10-1 and TRBJ2-3, with 10 bases fitting TRBD1. Germline V gene lookup returns CDR1 WNHNN and CDR2 SYGVQD (reference sequence). The CDR3 sequence is 15 residues long. J was trimmed by 2 bases and V by 4 bases; bases with no gene match: 3. The CDR3 protein is CASSGGQGDTDTQYF. The CDR3 DNA follows: TGCGCCAGCAGTGGTGGACAGGGGGACACAGATACGCAGTATTTT.

This rearrangement joins TRBV7-9 to TRBJ2-2; no clear D gene. The CDR3 contains 17 residues. Germline V gene sequence: CDR1 SEHNR, CDR2 FQNEAQ (reference sequence). The V and J ends lost 3 bases and 1 base respectively, with 15 bases between them. The CDR3 protein is CASSFIQGRGNTGELFF. The CDR3 DNA reads as TGTGCCAGCAGCTTTATTCAAGGGCGCGGGAACACCGGGGAGCTGTTTTTT.

The J gene is TRBJ1-2, the V gene TRBV7-9; the match to TRBD1 covers 9 bases. Per the germline V gene, CDR1 is SEHNR and CDR2 is FQNEAQ (reference sequence). CDR3 size: 14 residues. J lost 8 bases, V lost 1 base, and 5 bases had no gene match. CDR3 protein: CASSLGATGGGYTF. The CDR3 region has the DNA TGTGCCAGCAGCTTAGGTGCAACAGGGGGCGGCTACACCTTC.

This clonotype was counted at least ten times. The chain couples TRBV24-1 to TRBJ2-7, with TRBD1 matching over 9 bases. The CDR3 has 17 residues. Looked up from germline, CDR1 is KGHDR and CDR2 is SFDVKD. V was clipped by 6 bases and J by 5 bases; unmatched bases: 16. The CDR3: CATSLIRDREYENEQYV. In DNA form, the CDR3 reads TGTGCCACCAGTCTTATTAGGGACAGGGAGTATGAAAACGAGCAGTACGTC.